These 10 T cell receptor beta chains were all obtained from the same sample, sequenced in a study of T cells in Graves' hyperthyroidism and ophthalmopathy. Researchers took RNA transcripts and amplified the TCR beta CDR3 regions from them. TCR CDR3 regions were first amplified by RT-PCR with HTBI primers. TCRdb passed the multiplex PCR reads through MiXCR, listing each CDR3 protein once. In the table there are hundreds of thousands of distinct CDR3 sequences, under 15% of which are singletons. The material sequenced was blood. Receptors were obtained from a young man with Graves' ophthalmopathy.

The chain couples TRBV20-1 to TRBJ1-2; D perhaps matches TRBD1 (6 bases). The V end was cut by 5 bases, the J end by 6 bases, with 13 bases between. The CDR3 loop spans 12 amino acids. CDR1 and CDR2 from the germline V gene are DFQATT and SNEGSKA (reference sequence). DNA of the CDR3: TGCAGTGCTGTCCCGCCAGGGGATGGCTACACCTTC. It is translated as CSAVPPGDGYTF.

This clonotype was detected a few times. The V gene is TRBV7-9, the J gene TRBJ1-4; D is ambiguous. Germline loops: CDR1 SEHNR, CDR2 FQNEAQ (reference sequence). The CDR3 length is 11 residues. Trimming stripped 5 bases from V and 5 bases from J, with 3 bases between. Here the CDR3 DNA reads TGTGCCAGCAGCACGAATGAAAAACTGTTTTTT. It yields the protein CASSTNEKLFF.

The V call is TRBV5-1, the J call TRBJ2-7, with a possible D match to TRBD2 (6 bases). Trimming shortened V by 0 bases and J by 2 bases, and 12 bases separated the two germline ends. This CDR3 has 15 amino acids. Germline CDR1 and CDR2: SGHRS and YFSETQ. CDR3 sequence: CASSLAPAGTYEQYF. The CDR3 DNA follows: TGCGCCAGCAGCTTGGCCCCAGCGGGTACCTACGAGCAGTACTTC.

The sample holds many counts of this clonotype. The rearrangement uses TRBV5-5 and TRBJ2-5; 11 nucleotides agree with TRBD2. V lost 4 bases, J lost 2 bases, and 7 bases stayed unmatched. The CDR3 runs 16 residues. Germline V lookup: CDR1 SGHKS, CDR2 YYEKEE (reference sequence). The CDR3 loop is CASSRSRLAGQETQYF. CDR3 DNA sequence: TGTGCCAGCAGCCGCTCCCGACTAGCGGGGCAAGAGACCCAGTACTTC.

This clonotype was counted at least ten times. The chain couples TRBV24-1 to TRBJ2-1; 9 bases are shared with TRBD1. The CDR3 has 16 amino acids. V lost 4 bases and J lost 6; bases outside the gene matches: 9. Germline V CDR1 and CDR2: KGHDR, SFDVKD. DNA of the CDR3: TGTGCCACCAGTGACGGCGGGACAGGGTCTTCCAATGAGCAGTTCTTC. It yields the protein CATSDGGTGSSNEQFF.

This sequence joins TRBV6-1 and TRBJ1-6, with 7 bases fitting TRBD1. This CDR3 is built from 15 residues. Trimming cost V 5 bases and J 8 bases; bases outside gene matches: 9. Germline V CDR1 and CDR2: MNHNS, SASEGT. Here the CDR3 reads CASSKPQGEYSPLHF. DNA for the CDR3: TGTGCCAGCAGTAAACCCCAGGGGGAGTATTCACCCCTCCACTTT.

The chain's CDR3 is CATSGEGQGRHEQYF. CDR3 bases: TGTGCCACCAGTGGGGAGGGACAGGGGAGGCACGAGCAGTACTTC. The gene calls are TRBV24-1 and TRBJ2-7, with 10 bases that match TRBD1. The germline V gene has CDR1 KGHDR and CDR2 SFDVKD. This CDR3 is 15 amino acids long. The V gene end was trimmed by 5 bases and the J gene end by 5 bases; junction bases not matched to a gene: 8.

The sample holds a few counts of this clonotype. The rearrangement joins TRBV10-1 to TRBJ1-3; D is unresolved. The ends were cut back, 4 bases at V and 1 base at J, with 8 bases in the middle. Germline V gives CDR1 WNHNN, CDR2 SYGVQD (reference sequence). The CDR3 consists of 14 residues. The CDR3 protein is CASSVSGSGNTIYF. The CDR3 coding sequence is TGCGCCAGCAGTGTATCGGGGTCTGGAAACACCATATATTTT.

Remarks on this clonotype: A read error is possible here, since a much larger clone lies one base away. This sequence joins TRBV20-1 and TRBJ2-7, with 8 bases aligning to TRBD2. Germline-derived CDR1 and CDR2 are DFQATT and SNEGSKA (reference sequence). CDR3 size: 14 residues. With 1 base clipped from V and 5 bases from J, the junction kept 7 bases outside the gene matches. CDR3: CSARVPGGPHEQYF. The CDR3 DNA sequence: TGCAGTGCTAGAGTACCGGGAGGGCCCCACGAGCAGTACTTC.

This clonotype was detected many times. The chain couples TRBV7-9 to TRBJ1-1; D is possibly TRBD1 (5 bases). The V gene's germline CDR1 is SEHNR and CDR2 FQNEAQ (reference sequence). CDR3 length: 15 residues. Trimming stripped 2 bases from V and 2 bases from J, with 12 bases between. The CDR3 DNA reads TGTGCCAGCAGCTTACTACCGCAGGGAAACACTGAAGCTTTCTTT. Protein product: CASSLLPQGNTEAFF.